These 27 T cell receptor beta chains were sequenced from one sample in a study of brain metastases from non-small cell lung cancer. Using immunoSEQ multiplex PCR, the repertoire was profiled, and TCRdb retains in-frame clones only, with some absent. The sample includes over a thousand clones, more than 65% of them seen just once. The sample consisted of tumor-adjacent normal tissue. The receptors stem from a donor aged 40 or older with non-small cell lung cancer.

The CDR3 DNA is TGCGCCAGCAGCCAGGAGGTTGGATGGGAAGTCAGGACCGGGGAGCTGTTTTTT. The encoded protein is CASSQEVGWEVRTGELFF. This chain uses TRBV4-1 with TRBJ2-2; TRBD2 is a possible D gene (5 bases). V was shortened by 3 bases and J by 5 bases, with 22 bases between the two germline ends. CDR1 is MGHRA, CDR2 YSYEKL, per germline. This CDR3 contains 18 residues.

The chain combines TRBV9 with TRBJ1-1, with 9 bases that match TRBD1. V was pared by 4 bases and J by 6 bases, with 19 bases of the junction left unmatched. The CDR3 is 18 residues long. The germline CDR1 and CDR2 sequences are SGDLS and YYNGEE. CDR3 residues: CASSIRDRVSVGDSEAFF. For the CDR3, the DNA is TGTGCCAGCAGCATACGGGACAGGGTAAGCGTTGGTGATTCTGAAGCTTTCTTT. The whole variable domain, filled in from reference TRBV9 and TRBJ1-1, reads DSGVTQTPKHLITATGQRVTLRCSPRSGDLSVYWYQQSLDQGLQFLIQYYNGEERAKGNILERFSAQQFPDLHSELNLSSLELGDSALYFCASSIRDRVSVGDSEAFFGQGTRLTVV.

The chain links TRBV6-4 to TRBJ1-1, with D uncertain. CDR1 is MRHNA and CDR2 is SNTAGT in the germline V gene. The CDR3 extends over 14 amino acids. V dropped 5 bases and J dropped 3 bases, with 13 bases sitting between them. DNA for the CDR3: TGTGCCAGCAGTCCAACCTACCGGGACACTGAAGCTTTCTTT. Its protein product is CASSPTYRDTEAFF.

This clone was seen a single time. CDR3 loop: CASSETSGSFGELFF. CDR3 sequence (DNA): TGTGCCAGCAGTGAAACTAGCGGGAGTTTCGGGGAGCTGTTTTTT. This chain joins TRBV6-1 and TRBJ2-2; 11 bases line up with TRBD2. This CDR3 contains 15 residues. Germline values: CDR1 MNHNS, CDR2 SASEGT. V lost 2 bases, J lost 7 bases, and 3 bases stayed unmatched.

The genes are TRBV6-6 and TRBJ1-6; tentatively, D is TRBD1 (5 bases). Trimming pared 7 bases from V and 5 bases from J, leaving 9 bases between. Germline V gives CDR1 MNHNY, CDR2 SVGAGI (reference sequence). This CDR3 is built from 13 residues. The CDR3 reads CASNQGDNSPLHF. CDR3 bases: TGTGCCAGCAACCAGGGCGATAATTCACCCCTCCACTTT.

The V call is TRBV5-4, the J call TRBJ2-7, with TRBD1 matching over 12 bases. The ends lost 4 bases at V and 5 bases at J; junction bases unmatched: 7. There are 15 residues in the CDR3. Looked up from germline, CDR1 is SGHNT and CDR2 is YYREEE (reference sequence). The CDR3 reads CASSPRGQGAHEQYF. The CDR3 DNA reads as TGTGCCAGCAGCCCCAGGGGACAGGGGGCCCACGAGCAGTACTTC. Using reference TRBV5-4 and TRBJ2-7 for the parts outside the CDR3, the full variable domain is ETGVTQSPTHLIKTRGQQVTLRCSSQSGHNTVSWYQQALGQGPQFIFQYYREEENGRGNFPPRFSGLQFPNYSSELNVNALELDDSALYLCASSPRGQGAHEQYFGPGTRLTVT.

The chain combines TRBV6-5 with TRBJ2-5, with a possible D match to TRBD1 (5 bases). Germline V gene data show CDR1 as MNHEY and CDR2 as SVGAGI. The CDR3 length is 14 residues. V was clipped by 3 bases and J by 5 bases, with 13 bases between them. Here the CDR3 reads CASSYWKGRETQYF. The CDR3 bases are TGTGCCAGCAGTTATTGGAAGGGGCGGGAGACCCAGTACTTC.

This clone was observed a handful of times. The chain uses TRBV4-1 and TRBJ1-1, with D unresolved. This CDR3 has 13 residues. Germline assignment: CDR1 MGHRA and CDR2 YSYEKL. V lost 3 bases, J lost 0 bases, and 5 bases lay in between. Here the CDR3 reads CASSHPLNTEAFF. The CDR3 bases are TGCGCCAGCAGCCATCCTTTGAACACTGAAGCTTTCTTT.

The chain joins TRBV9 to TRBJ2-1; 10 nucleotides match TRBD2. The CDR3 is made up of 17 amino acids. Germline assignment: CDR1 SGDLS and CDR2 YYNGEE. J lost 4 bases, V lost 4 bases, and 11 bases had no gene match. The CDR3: CASSSPSSGRGYNEQFF. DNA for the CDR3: TGTGCCAGCAGCAGCCCCTCGAGCGGGAGGGGGTACAATGAGCAGTTCTTC.

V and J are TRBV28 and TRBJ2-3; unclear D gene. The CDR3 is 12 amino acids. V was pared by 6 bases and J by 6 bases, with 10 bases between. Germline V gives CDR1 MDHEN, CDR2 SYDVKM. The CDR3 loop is CASSPSWDTQYF. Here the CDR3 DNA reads TGTGCCAGCAGCCCTAGTTGGGATACGCAGTATTTT.

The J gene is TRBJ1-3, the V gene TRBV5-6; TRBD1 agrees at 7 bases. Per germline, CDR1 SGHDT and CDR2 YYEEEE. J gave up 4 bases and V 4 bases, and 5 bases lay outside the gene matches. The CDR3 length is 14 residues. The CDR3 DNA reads TGTGCCAGCAGCCCGGGACAGCTCGGAAACACCATATATTTT. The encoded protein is CASSPGQLGNTIYF.

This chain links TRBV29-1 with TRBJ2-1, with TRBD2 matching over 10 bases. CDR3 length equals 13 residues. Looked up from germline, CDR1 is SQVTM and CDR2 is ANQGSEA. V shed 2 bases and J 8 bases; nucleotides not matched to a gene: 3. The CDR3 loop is CSVERLAGDEQFF. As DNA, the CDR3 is TGCAGCGTTGAAAGGCTAGCGGGAGATGAGCAGTTCTTC.

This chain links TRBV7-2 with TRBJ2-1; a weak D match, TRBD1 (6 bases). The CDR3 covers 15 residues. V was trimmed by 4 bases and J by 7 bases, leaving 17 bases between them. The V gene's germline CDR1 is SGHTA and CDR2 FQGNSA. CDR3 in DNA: TGTGCCAGCAGCTCCGGACAGCCGGGTGGGAATGAGCAGTTCTTC. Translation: CASSSGQPGGNEQFF.

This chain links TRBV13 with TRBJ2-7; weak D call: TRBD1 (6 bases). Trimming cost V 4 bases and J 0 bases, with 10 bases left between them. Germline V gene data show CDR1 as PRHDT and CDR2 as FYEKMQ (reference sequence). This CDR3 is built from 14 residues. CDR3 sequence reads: CASSSRQVSYEQYF. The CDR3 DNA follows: TGTGCCAGCAGCTCTCGACAGGTCTCCTACGAGCAGTACTTC.

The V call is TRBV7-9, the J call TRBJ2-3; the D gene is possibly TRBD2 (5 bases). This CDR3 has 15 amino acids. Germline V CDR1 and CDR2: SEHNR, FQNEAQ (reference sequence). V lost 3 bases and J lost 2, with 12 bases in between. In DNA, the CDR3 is TGTGCCAGCAGCTTCGGGGTAGCCCCCACAGATACGCAGTATTTT. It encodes CASSFGVAPTDTQYF.

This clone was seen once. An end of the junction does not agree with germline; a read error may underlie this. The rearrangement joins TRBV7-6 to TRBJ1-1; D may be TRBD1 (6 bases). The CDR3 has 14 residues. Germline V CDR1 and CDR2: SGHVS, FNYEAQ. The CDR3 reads CTSSLSQGNTEAFF. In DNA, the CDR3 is TGTACCAGCAGCTTATCACAGGGGAACACTGAAGCTTTCTTT.

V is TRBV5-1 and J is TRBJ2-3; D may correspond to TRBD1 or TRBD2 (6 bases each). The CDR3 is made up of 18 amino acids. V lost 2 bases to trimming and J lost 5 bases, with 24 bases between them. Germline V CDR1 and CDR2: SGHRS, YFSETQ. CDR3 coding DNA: TGCGCCAGCAGCTTTGGCCAAGTGAATGGGGGGCTCAGAGATACGCAGTATTTT. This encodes CASSFGQVNGGLRDTQYF.

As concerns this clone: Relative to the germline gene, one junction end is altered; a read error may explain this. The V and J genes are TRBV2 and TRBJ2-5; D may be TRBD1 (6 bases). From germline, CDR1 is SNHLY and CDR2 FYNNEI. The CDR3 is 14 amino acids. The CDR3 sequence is CASSEISGGRGQNF. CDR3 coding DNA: TGTGCCAGCAGTGAAATAAGCGGTGGTCGGGGACAAAACTTC.

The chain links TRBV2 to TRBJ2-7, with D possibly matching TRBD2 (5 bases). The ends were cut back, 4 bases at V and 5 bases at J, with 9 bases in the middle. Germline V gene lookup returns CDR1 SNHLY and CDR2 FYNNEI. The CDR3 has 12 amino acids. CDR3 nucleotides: TGTGCCAGCAGTGTGGACTTCAACGAGCAGTACTTC. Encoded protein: CASSVDFNEQYF.

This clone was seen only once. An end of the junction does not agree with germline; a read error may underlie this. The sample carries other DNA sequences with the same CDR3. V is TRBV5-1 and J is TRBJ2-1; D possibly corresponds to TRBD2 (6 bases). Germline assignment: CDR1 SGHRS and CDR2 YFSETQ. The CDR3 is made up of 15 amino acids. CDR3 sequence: CASSLVGSTYNEQFF. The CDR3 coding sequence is TGCGCCAGCAGCTTGGTCGGGAGTACCTATAATGAGCAGTTCTTC.

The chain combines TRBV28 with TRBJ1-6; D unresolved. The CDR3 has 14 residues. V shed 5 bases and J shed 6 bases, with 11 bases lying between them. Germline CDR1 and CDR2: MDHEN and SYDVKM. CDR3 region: CASSPARPNSPLHF. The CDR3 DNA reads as TGTGCCAGCAGTCCCGCTCGACCTAATTCACCCCTCCACTTT.

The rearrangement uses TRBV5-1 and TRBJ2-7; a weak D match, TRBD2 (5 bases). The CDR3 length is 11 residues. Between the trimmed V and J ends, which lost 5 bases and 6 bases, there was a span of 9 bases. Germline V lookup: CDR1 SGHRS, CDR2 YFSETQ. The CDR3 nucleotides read TGCGCCAGCAGGGACTCGACCGAGCAGTACTTC. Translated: CASRDSTEQYF.

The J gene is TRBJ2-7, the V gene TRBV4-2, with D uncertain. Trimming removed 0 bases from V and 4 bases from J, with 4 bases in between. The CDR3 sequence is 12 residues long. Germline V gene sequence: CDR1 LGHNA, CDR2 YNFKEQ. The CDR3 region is CASSQDSYEQYF. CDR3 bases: TGTGCCAGCAGCCAAGACAGTTACGAGCAGTACTTC.

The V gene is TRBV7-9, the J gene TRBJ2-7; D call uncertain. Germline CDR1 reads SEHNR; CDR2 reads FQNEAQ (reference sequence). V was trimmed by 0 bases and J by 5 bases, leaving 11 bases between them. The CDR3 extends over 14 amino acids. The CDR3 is CASSLARQPHEQYF. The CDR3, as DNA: TGTGCCAGCAGCTTAGCTCGGCAGCCCCACGAGCAGTACTTC.

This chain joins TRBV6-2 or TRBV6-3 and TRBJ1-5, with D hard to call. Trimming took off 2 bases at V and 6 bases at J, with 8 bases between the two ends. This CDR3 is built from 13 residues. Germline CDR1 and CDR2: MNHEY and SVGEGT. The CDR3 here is CASSYAVSQPQHF. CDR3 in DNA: TGTGCCAGCAGTTACGCTGTGAGTCAGCCCCAGCATTTT.

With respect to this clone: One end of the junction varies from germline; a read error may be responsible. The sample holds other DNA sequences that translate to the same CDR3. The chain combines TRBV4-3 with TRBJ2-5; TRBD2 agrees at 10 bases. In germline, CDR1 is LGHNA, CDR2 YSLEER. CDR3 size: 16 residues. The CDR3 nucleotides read TGCGCCAGTAGCCAAGGTTCTAGCGGGAGCTCAGAGACCCAGTACTTC. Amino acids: CASSQGSSGSSETQYF.

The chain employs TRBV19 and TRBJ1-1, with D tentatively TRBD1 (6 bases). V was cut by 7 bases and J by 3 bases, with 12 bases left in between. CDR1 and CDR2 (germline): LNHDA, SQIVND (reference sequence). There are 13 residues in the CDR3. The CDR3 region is CASTFNRDTEAFF. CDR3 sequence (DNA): TGTGCCAGTACCTTCAACAGGGACACTGAAGCTTTCTTT.